This TCR beta chain was sequenced during a study of blood T cell repertoires in COVID-19. In the study overall: COVID-19 samples collected from the United States, Italy and Spain covered acute and convalescent phases. The cDNA or gDNA used as material had been derived from T cells, B-cell-depleted T cells, or PBMCs.

The V segment lost 3 bases and the J segment 5 bases; nucleotides outside the gene matches: 12. The length of the CDR3 is 17 residues. From germline, CDR1 is LGHNA and CDR2 YNFKEQ. As originally analysed: Amplification with reference gene primers provided the estimates of nucleated cell counts. Sequencing used immunoSEQ multiplex PCR; TCRdb keeps in-frame clones, though not all of them. V, J and clone size reflect that table, while D and trimming were determined from the DNA. Here the sample spans approximately 220,000 clones, 84% being singletons. The TCR sequence derives from a woman aged 60-70 years with acute or convalescent COVID-19. The sample taken for sequencing was peripheral blood. The chain has TRBV4-2 and TRBJ2-3; 9 positions agree with TRBD2. CDR3 sequence (DNA): TGTGCCAGCAGCCAGGGTGGCGGGGGGGCCGGGTTAGATACGCAGTATTTT. Amino acid sequence: CASSQGGGGAGLDTQYF.